The 31 T cell receptor beta chains below come from one sample, sequenced in a study of T cell clonality in common variable immunodeficiency. Assay used: immunoSEQ multiplex PCR; TCRdb lists only in-frame clones, some missing. The sample holds 60,000 to 75,000 clones, and no clone turns up only once. Sample: peripheral blood mononuclear cells. The receptors derive from a person aged 18 to 70 in good health.

This clone was picked up many times. The sequenced fragment ends 3 residues before the CDR3 boundary, so the rest is inferred from the germline J gene. The chain joins TRBV20-1 to TRBJ1-4; the D gene is possibly TRBD1 (6 bases). Looked up from germline, CDR1 is DFQATT and CDR2 is SNEGSKA (reference sequence). The CDR3 extends over 14 amino acids. V gave up 4 bases and J gave up 0 bases, with 9 bases separating them. The CDR3 reads CSATYRATNEKLFF. The covered CDR3 bases are TGCAGTGCTACATACAGGGCAACTAATGAAAAA.

This clone was counted at least ten times. The sequenced fragment ends 3 residues before the CDR3 boundary, so the rest is inferred from the germline J gene. V and J are TRBV12-3 or TRBV12-4 and TRBJ2-3; the D is unclear. The CDR3 is made up of 15 amino acids. V lost 3 bases to trimming and J lost 0 bases, with 10 bases between them. The DNA read from the CDR3 is TGTGCCAGCAGTTTGGCAAGAAGAAGCACAGATACG. Its translation: CASSLARRSTDT. The entire CDR3 protein is CASSLARRSTDTQYF.

This clone has a count of ten or more. The read terminates 3 residues ahead of where the CDR3 ends, so the germline J gene completes it. The V and J genes are TRBV20-1 and TRBJ2-7, with 8 bases that match TRBD2. V dropped 4 bases and J dropped 3; count of bases not matched to a gene: 11. Germline CDR1 is DFQATT and CDR2 is SNEGSKA (reference sequence). The CDR3 is 15 residues long. CDR3 DNA (partial): TGCAGTGCTAAACCGAGCGGGAGCTGGGGCTACGAG. Protein: CSAKPSGSWGYE. The full CDR3 protein reads CSAKPSGSWGYEQYF.

This clone was counted ten times or more. The sequenced fragment ends 3 residues before the CDR3 boundary, so the rest is inferred from the germline J gene. This sequence joins TRBV20-1 and TRBJ2-7, with 9 positions matching TRBD2. V lost 0 bases, J lost 3 bases, and 6 bases stayed unmatched. The length of the CDR3 is 15 residues. CDR1 is DFQATT and CDR2 is SNEGSKA in the germline V gene (reference sequence). CDR3 protein: CSAREDPSGVYEQYF. The CDR3 bases that were read are TGCAGTGCTAGAGAGGACCCTAGCGGGGTCTACGAG.

This clone was seen at least ten times. The observed sequence ends 3 residues before the CDR3 terminus, with the missing tail filled in from the germline J gene. The V and J genes are TRBV14 and TRBJ1-2; D is uncertain. Trimming shortened V by 0 bases and J by 7 bases, and 12 bases separated the two germline ends. Germline V gene sequence: CDR1 SGHDN, CDR2 FVKESK. The CDR3 extends over 14 amino acids. Here the CDR3 reads CASSQDALPGGYTF. Partial CDR3 DNA: TGTGCCAGCAGCCAAGACGCCCTACCGGGTGGC.

This clone has a count of ten or more. The CDR3 is cut off 3 residues early in the read; its end comes from the germline J gene. The J gene is TRBJ2-1, the V gene TRBV28; TRBD2 is a possible D gene (6 bases). There are 14 residues in the CDR3. Trimming stripped 3 bases from V and 4 bases from J, with 10 bases between. CDR1 MDHEN and CDR2 SYDVKM come from the germline V gene. CDR3 bases read: TGTGCCAGCAGTTTCAGCGGGCGGTACAATGAG. Amino acid sequence: CASSFSGRYNE. The full CDR3 protein reads CASSFSGRYNEQFF.

This clone was found many times. The CDR3 end falls 3 residues outside the read, so it is completed with the germline J gene. The chain links TRBV12-3 or TRBV12-4 to TRBJ2-5; 8 bases agree with TRBD2. Trimming cost V 6 bases and J 4 bases; bases outside gene matches: 7. This CDR3 is built from 14 residues. CDR3 region: CASSNSGMAETQYF. CDR3 bases read: TGTGCCAGCAGCAATAGCGGGATGGCAGAGACC.

There are many counts of this clone. The read finishes 3 residues shy of the CDR3 end, and the germline J gene is used to complete it. This rearrangement joins TRBV5-1 to TRBJ1-4; 9 bases are a match to TRBD1. The germline V gene encodes CDR1 SGHRS and CDR2 YFSETQ. The CDR3 sequence is 16 residues long. With V trimmed by 5 bases and J by 3 bases, 8 bases remained unmatched. The CDR3 bases that were read are TGCGCCAGCAGTTTACAGGGGGCCGGGGCTAATGAAAAA. Protein: CASSLQGAGANEK. The full CDR3 reads CASSLQGAGANEKLFF.

Comment on this clone: Read coverage stops 3 residues before the CDR3 terminus; the germline J gene supplies the remainder. The gene calls are TRBV19 and TRBJ1-2, with 10 bases matching TRBD1. V shed 4 bases and J 2 bases; nucleotides not matched to a gene: 7. Germline lookup yields CDR1 LNHDA and CDR2 SQIVND (reference sequence). This CDR3 has 16 residues. The covered CDR3 bases are TGTGCCAGTAGTACGTGGACAGGGGGTACCAACTATGGC. It is translated as CASSTWTGGTNYG. The whole CDR3 region reads CASSTWTGGTNYGYTF.

This clone was seen ten or more times. The CDR3 end falls 3 residues outside the read, so it is completed with the germline J gene. The rearrangement links TRBV7-2 to TRBJ2-3; 13 nucleotides align to TRBD2. Germline CDR1 and CDR2: SGHTA and FQGNSA. The CDR3 runs 15 residues. The DNA read from the CDR3 is TGTGCCAGCAGCTTAGCCCCTACTAGCGGGAGGGCG. It specifies CASSLAPTSGRA. The entire CDR3 protein reads CASSLAPTSGRAQYF.

This clone has ten or more counts. The read ends 3 residues before the CDR3 terminus; that terminus is restored from the germline J gene. The chain joins TRBV14 to TRBJ2-7; 10 bases are shared with TRBD1. The germline V gene encodes CDR1 SGHDN and CDR2 FVKESK. The CDR3 totals 15 residues. The V and J ends lost 3 bases and 5 bases, in that order; junction bases with no gene match: 7. The CDR3 bases that were read are TGTGCCAGCAGCCAGGGGTGGACAGGGGGACACGAG. Amino acids: CASSQGWTGGHE. The full CDR3 protein reads CASSQGWTGGHEQYF. Full variable domain (remainder filled in from reference TRBV14 and TRBJ2-7): EAGVTQFPSHSVIEKGQTVTLRCDPISGHDNLYWYRRVMGKEIKFLLHFVKESKQDESGMPNNRFLAERTGGTYSTLKVQPAELEDSGVYFCASSQGWTGGHEQYFGPGTRLTVT.

This clone was picked up many times. Sequencing ends 3 residues short of the CDR3 end; the germline J gene provides the rest. The V gene is TRBV29-1, the J gene TRBJ2-1; 9 bases match TRBD1. Germline V CDR1 and CDR2: SQVTM, ANQGSEA. This CDR3 contains 14 residues. V trimming: 6 bases; J trimming: 2 bases; junction bases outside the gene matches: 5. The CDR3 spells CSVSRDRAYNEQFF. The sequenced part of the CDR3 DNA is TGCAGCGTCTCCCGGGACAGGGCCTACAATGAG.

This clone was seen at least ten times. The missing CDR3 end, 3 residues past where the read stops, is filled in from the germline J gene. V and J are TRBV19 and TRBJ2-7, with a weak D call TRBD1 (6 bases). The CDR3 has 15 residues. Germline V gene lookup returns CDR1 LNHDA and CDR2 SQIVND (reference sequence). V was shortened by 4 bases and J by 0 bases, with 13 bases between the two germline ends. Partial CDR3 DNA: TGTGCCAGTAGTACGAGCACAGGGAGCTCCTACGAG. This translates into CASSTSTGSSYE. The whole CDR3 protein is CASSTSTGSSYEQYF.

This clone was recorded at least ten times. The CDR3 end is not reached by the read, which stops 3 residues before it; the germline J gene fills it in. The chain employs TRBV9 and TRBJ2-2; D is undetermined. Deletions cut 2 bases from V and 7 bases from J, with 9 bases between. CDR1 SGDLS and CDR2 YYNGEE come from the germline V gene. This CDR3 is 13 amino acids long. CDR3 protein: CASSVKNHGELFF. The covered CDR3 bases are TGTGCCAGCAGCGTCAAAAATCACGGGGAG.

This clone was recorded at least ten times. The observed sequence ends 3 residues before the CDR3 terminus, with the missing tail filled in from the germline J gene. The chain has TRBV7-9 and TRBJ2-3; no reliable D call. The CDR3 covers 13 residues. Germline values: CDR1 SEHNR, CDR2 FQNEAQ (reference sequence). The V and J ends lost 5 bases and 5 bases respectively, with 11 bases between them. CDR3 DNA, as far as it was read: TGTGCCAGCAGCCAATGGTCAGGAGATACG. It is translated as CASSQWSGDT. The full-length CDR3 reads as CASSQWSGDTQYF.

This clone was seen at least ten times. The missing CDR3 end, 3 residues past where the read stops, is filled in from the germline J gene. The chain is built from TRBV5-1 and TRBJ2-2; D unresolved. The CDR3 is 14 amino acids. Germline lookup yields CDR1 SGHRS and CDR2 YFSETQ. V lost 4 bases and J lost 4, with 11 bases in between. CDR3: CASSPVGPTGELFF. CDR3 DNA, as far as it was read: TGCGCCAGCAGCCCTGTAGGGCCCACCGGGGAG.

This clone was recorded at least ten times. The read is 3 residues too short to cover the CDR3 end, so that end is filled in from the germline J gene. J is TRBJ1-1 and V is TRBV12-5; D call uncertain. This CDR3 is 14 amino acids long. Germline CDR1 LGHNT, CDR2 FRNRAP. The V gene lost 4 bases and the J gene lost 3 bases, with 12 bases spanning the gap. The CDR3 reads CASGSSPIDTEAFF. The DNA read from the CDR3 is TGTGCTAGTGGTTCCTCACCTATCGACACTGAA. Full variable domain (outside the CDR3, taken from reference TRBV12-5 and TRBJ1-1): DARVTQTPRHKVTEMGQEVTMRCQPILGHNTVFWYRQTMMQGLELLAYFRNRAPLDDSGMPKDRFSAEMPDATLATLKIQPSEPRDSAVYFCASGSSPIDTEAFFGQGTRLTVV.

This clone was counted many times. The sequenced fragment ends 3 residues before the CDR3 boundary, so the rest is inferred from the germline J gene. This chain connects TRBV18 to TRBJ2-1; TRBD1 matches at 8 bases. With 4 bases clipped from V and 4 bases from J, the junction kept 6 bases outside the gene matches. The CDR3 contains 15 residues. Per germline, CDR1 KGHSH and CDR2 LQKENI. The CDR3 bases that were read are TGTGCCAGCTCACAAGGAGGACAGGGATACAATGAG. This sequence encodes CASSQGGQGYNE. The full CDR3 protein is CASSQGGQGYNEQFF.

This clone was observed at least ten times. The CDR3 end is not reached by the read, which stops 3 residues before it; the germline J gene fills it in. The V gene is TRBV11-3, the J gene TRBJ2-2; 7 bases fit TRBD1. The CDR3 totals 12 residues. Germline CDR1 SGHNT, CDR2 YENEEA. J lost 6 bases, V lost 6 bases, and 1 base had no gene match. The DNA read from the CDR3 is TGTGCCAGCAGGACAGGGTCCGGGGAG. This codes for CASRTGSGE. The full CDR3 protein is CASRTGSGELFF.

This clone was counted at least ten times. The read finishes 3 residues shy of the CDR3 end, and the germline J gene is used to complete it. This rearrangement joins TRBV7-2 to TRBJ1-5; the D is unclear. Per germline, CDR1 SGHTA and CDR2 FQGNSA. Trimming pared 6 bases from V and 7 bases from J, leaving 10 bases between. CDR3 size: 12 residues. The CDR3 DNA, read in part, is TGTGCCAGCAGGGGTATGGGCCAGCCC. It translates to CASRGMGQP. The whole CDR3 protein reads CASRGMGQPQHF.

This clone was seen many times. The CDR3 extends 3 residues past the end of the read, so its final part is completed from the germline J gene. The J gene is TRBJ2-2, the V gene TRBV28, with TRBD1 as a possible D gene (5 bases). This CDR3 contains 15 residues. Trimming pared 9 bases from V and 7 bases from J, leaving 21 bases between. Germline values: CDR1 MDHEN, CDR2 SYDVKM. CDR3 DNA, as far as it was read: TGTGCCAGTTACCCAAACAGGATGGCTAACGGGGAG. This codes for CASYPNRMANGE. The full CDR3 is CASYPNRMANGELFF.

This clone was seen ten or more times. Read data end 3 residues before the CDR3 end; the end is taken from the germline J gene. The chain carries TRBV5-1 and TRBJ1-4; TRBD1 might be the D (6 bases). Trimming left V 4 bases short and J 4 bases short, with 11 bases between. Germline values: CDR1 SGHRS, CDR2 YFSETQ. The CDR3 contains 14 residues. The chain's CDR3 is CASSPDSFNEKLFF. The covered CDR3 bases are TGCGCCAGCAGCCCGGACAGCTTTAATGAAAAA.

This clone was observed many times. Coverage ceases 3 residues before the CDR3 finishes, and the germline J gene fills in the end. V usage is TRBV20-1 and J usage is TRBJ1-1; TRBD1 might be the D (5 bases). Germline V CDR1 and CDR2: DFQATT, SNEGSKA (reference sequence). The CDR3 extends over 13 amino acids. The V end was cut by 5 bases, the J end by 4 bases, with 14 bases between. The part of the CDR3 DNA that was read is TGCAGTGCTTTTAAGGGGAAGGGCACTGAA. It is translated as CSAFKGKGTE. The entire CDR3 is CSAFKGKGTEAFF.

This clone came up many times. The CDR3 extends 3 residues past the end of the read, so its final part is completed from the germline J gene. V usage is TRBV7-2 and J usage is TRBJ1-2, with a possible D match to TRBD1 (5 bases). The germline CDR1 and CDR2 sequences are SGHTA and FQGNSA. The CDR3 length is 13 residues. CDR3 DNA (partial): TGTGCCAGCAGCTCTGACAGAAGAAACGGC. Protein sequence: CASSSDRRNG. The complete CDR3 protein is CASSSDRRNGYTF.

This clone was picked up many times. The CDR3 end is not reached by the read, which stops 3 residues before it; the germline J gene fills it in. The V call is TRBV9, the J call TRBJ2-5; 9 nucleotides match TRBD2. Germline V gene lookup returns CDR1 SGDLS and CDR2 YYNGEE. V lost 0 bases to trimming and J lost 1 base; unmatched junction nucleotides: 4. This CDR3 has 16 amino acids. CDR3 DNA (partial): TGTGCCAGCAGCGTAGGCCTAGCGGGAATCCAAGAGACC. It yields the protein CASSVGLAGIQET. The entire CDR3 sequence reads CASSVGLAGIQETQYF. The full variable domain, completed using reference TRBV9 and TRBJ2-5, is DSGVTQTPKHLITATGQRVTLRCSPRSGDLSVYWYQQSLDQGLQFLIQYYNGEERAKGNILERFSAQQFPDLHSELNLSSLELGDSALYFCASSVGLAGIQETQYFGPGTRLLVL.

This clone has ten or more counts. Read coverage stops 3 residues before the CDR3 terminus; the germline J gene supplies the remainder. The chain employs TRBV5-1 and TRBJ1-1, with 8 bases fitting TRBD1. The CDR3 spans 15 residues. Trimming took 0 bases from V and 1 from J; bases not matched to a gene: 2. Germline-derived CDR1 and CDR2 are SGHRS and YFSETQ. The sequenced CDR3 bases are TGCGCCAGCAGCTTGGCCGGACAGGGGAACACTGAA. Translation: CASSLAGQGNTE. The whole CDR3 region reads CASSLAGQGNTEAFF.

This clone was recorded at least ten times. CDR3 region: CASIFRQLPTDTQYF. CDR3 bases read: TGTGCCAGCATCTTCCGACAGCTGCCCACAGATACG. The V and J genes are TRBV5-6 and TRBJ2-3; a possible D gene is TRBD1 (5 bases). The read falls 3 residues short of the CDR3 end, and the missing part is taken from the germline J gene. V was cut by 6 bases and J by 2 bases, with 16 bases left in between. The CDR3 is 15 residues long. Germline V gives CDR1 SGHDT, CDR2 YYEEEE. Drawing the rest from reference TRBV5-6 and TRBJ2-3, the complete variable domain is DAGVTQSPTHLIKTRGQQVTLRCSPKSGHDTVSWYQQALGQGPQFIFQYYEEEERQRGNFPDRFSGHQFPNYSSELNVNALLLGDSALYLCASIFRQLPTDTQYFGPGTRLTVL.

This clone was seen many times. The sequence runs out 3 residues before the end of the CDR3; the remainder is reconstructed from the germline J gene. The chain has TRBV2 and TRBJ2-3; D is unclear. Germline V gene data show CDR1 as SNHLY and CDR2 as FYNNEI. Trimming removed 3 bases at V and 2 bases at J, with 9 bases between. CDR3 length equals 14 residues. The DNA read from the CDR3 is TGTGCCAGCAGTGAGCAGTTATCCACAGATACG. Protein sequence: CASSEQLSTDT. The whole CDR3 sequence reads CASSEQLSTDTQYF.

This clone was recorded at least ten times. The CDR3 sequence is CASSQGPQGIVTEAFF. The sequenced part of the CDR3 DNA is TGTGCCAGCAGCCAAGGACCTCAGGGGATTGTCACTGAA. This rearrangement joins TRBV14 to TRBJ1-1, with a tentative D call TRBD1 (6 bases). The missing CDR3 end, 3 residues past where the read stops, is filled in from the germline J gene. This CDR3 is 16 amino acids long. Trimming removed 1 base from V and 4 bases from J, with 16 bases in between. Germline V gene lookup returns CDR1 SGHDN and CDR2 FVKESK.

Many counts were recorded for this clone. Read coverage stops 3 residues before the CDR3 terminus; the germline J gene supplies the remainder. V gene TRBV19 combines with J gene TRBJ2-3; tentative D call: TRBD2 (5 bases). This CDR3 is built from 17 residues. Trimming pared 3 bases from V and 0 bases from J, leaving 16 bases between. CDR1 is LNHDA, CDR2 SQIVND, per germline (reference sequence). The CDR3 reads CASSIGSLGTSTDTQYF. CDR3 DNA, as far as it was read: TGTGCCAGTAGTATTGGGTCACTAGGAACTAGCACAGATACG.

This clone showed up many times. The CDR3 end falls 3 residues outside the read, so it is completed with the germline J gene. The V gene is TRBV7-2, the J gene TRBJ1-2; tentatively, D is TRBD1 (5 bases). Trimming stripped 5 bases from V and 6 bases from J, with 10 bases between. CDR1 and CDR2 (germline): SGHTA, FQGNSA. The CDR3 covers 12 residues. CDR3 residues: CASSLDRNGYTF. The covered CDR3 bases are TGTGCCAGCAGCCTTGACAGAAATGGC.